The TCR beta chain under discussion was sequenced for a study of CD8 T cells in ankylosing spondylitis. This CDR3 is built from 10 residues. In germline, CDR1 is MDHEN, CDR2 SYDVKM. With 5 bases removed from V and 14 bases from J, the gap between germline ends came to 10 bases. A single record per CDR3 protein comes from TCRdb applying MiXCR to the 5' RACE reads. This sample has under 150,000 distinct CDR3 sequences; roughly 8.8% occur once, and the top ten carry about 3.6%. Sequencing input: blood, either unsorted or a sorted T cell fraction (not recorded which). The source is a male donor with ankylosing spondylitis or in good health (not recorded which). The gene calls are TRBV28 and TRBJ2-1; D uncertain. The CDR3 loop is CASSLDLEFF. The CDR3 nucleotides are TGTGCCAGCAGTCTCGATCTGGAGTTCTTC.